This T cell receptor (beta chain) stems from a study of cytomegalovirus exposure and HLA in healthy donors. Study results and limitations: The authors listed approximately 160 TCR beta chains as cytomegalovirus-associated. Upon later analysis, TCR association rates were observed to vary by HLA locus, being highest for DRB1 and lowest for HLA-C. What TCR beta sequences reportedly achieved was accurate prediction of HLA-A and HLA-B alleles in most subjects. A prior analysis recorded that most TCR beta V segments were productive about 87% or about 30% of the time.

13 Jbeta primers and 60 Vbeta primers were used for the PCR. TCRdb's table, derived via immunoSEQ multiplex PCR, lists solely in-frame clones and lacks some. The sample has around 110,000 clones; about 70% are singletons. Regarding this clone: The antigen is unknown.

Sequencing input: PBMCs. The clonotype originates from a man aged 25-45 years in good health and CMV-seropositive.

CDR3 residues: CASSLDRPNTEAFF. CDR3 sequence (DNA): TGTGCCAGCAGCTTGGACAGACCGAACACTGAAGCTTTCTTT. The V call is TRBV5-4, the J call TRBJ1-1; D call uncertain. The V end was cut by 0 bases, the J end by 1 base, with 7 bases between. This CDR3 has 14 residues. Germline CDR1 and CDR2: SGHNT and YYREEE (reference sequence).